These 30 T cell receptor beta chains were sequenced from one sample in a study of T cells in Graves' hyperthyroidism and ophthalmopathy. What was amplified from RNA transcripts were TCR beta CDR3 regions. The primer set for the first-round RT-PCR of the TCR CDR3 was HTBI. TCRdb called the multiplex PCR reads again in MiXCR, with one record for every CDR3 protein. The data contain over 350,000 distinct CDR3 sequences, around 15% of them seen just once; the ten biggest clones take up under 30%. Sequenced input: blood. Source of these receptors: a man over 45 with Graves' ophthalmopathy.

The genes are TRBV19 and TRBJ2-1, with D uncertain. This CDR3 has 12 residues. Germline CDR1 is LNHDA and CDR2 is SQIVND (reference sequence). V was clipped by 5 bases and J by 10 bases, with 12 bases between them. The CDR3 DNA reads as TGTGCCAGTAGTCCTCGACGACACGAGCAGTTCTTC. Its protein is CASSPRRHEQFF. The full variable domain, with the rest looked up from reference TRBV19 and TRBJ2-1, is DGGITQSPKYLFRKEGQNVTLSCEQNLNHDAMYWYRQDPGQGLRLIYYSQIVNDFQKGDIAEGYSVSREKKESFPLTVTSAQKNPTAFYLCASSPRRHEQFFGPGTRLTVL.

With respect to this clonotype: A much larger clone is a single base away; this may be a read error. The rearrangement joins TRBV11-2 to TRBJ2-3; weak D call: TRBD1 (5 bases). V lost 6 bases and J 8 bases, leaving 21 bases between the germline ends. CDR1 and CDR2 (germline): SGHAT, FQNNGV. This CDR3 contains 15 residues. CDR3: CASSLLGEGAGTQYF. CDR3 nucleotide sequence: TGTGCCAGCAGTTTATTAGGGGAAGGAGCAGGTACGCAGTATTTT.

This clonotype occurred many times. The rearrangement joins TRBV7-2 to TRBJ2-7, with 7 positions matching TRBD2. The germline V gene encodes CDR1 SGHTA and CDR2 FQGNSA. CDR3 size: 14 residues. The V segment lost 1 base and the J segment 7 bases; nucleotides outside the gene matches: 7. This CDR3 reads CASSLGAASGEQYF. As DNA, the CDR3 is TGTGCCAGCAGCTTAGGGGCGGCTAGCGGTGAGCAGTACTTC.

The chain has TRBV14 and TRBJ2-7; unclear D gene. V was trimmed by 2 bases and J by 4 bases, leaving 12 bases between them. Germline values: CDR1 SGHDN, CDR2 FVKESK. The CDR3 runs to 14 residues. CDR3 region: CASSQPVASYEQYF. The CDR3 DNA is TGTGCCAGCAGCCAACCGGTGGCCAGTTACGAGCAGTACTTC.

As regards this clonotype: One junction end does not reproduce the germline sequence, and a read error may be involved. This chain links TRBV9 with TRBJ2-5; D gene ambiguous. CDR3 length equals 13 residues. Germline CDR1 reads SGDLS; CDR2 reads YYNGEE. The CDR3: CASSVGQQEAQYF. CDR3 DNA: TGTGCCAGCAGCGTAGGTCAACAAGAGGCCCAGTACTTC.

The CDR3 DNA is TGTGCCAGCACCCCGCCGTGGGGCGGGTTCCAAGAGACCCAGTACTTC. Its translation is CASTPPWGGFQETQYF. The V and J genes are TRBV3-1 and TRBJ2-5, with D perhaps given as TRBD1 or TRBD2 (5 bases each). Per the germline V gene, CDR1 is LGHDT and CDR2 is YNNKEL (reference sequence). The CDR3 spans 16 residues. V lost 7 bases to trimming and J lost 1 base, with 19 bases between them.

Ten or more counts support this clonotype. The CDR3 here is CAVYRFGGELFF. The CDR3 DNA is TGTGCCGTGTACAGGTTCGGTGGGGAGCTGTTTTTT. This chain joins TRBV30 and TRBJ2-2; a weak D match, TRBD1 (5 bases). The CDR3 runs 12 residues. Trimming took off 8 bases at V and 8 bases at J, with 15 bases between the two ends. Per the germline V gene, CDR1 is GTSNPN and CDR2 is SVGIG (reference sequence).

This clonotype was seen at least ten times. This rearrangement joins TRBV5-6 to TRBJ2-1; unclear D gene. The CDR3 is 17 residues long. V was shortened by 1 base and J by 8 bases, with 22 bases between the two germline ends. The germline V gene encodes CDR1 SGHDT and CDR2 YYEEEE. The CDR3: CASSLSSDRELSDEQFF. The DNA for the CDR3 is TGTGCCAGCAGCTTGTCGTCCGATCGAGAATTATCCGATGAGCAGTTCTTC.

There are many counts of this clonotype. The J gene is TRBJ2-7, the V gene TRBV18; 9 bases fit TRBD1. The CDR3 length is 16 residues. CDR1 is KGHSH, CDR2 LQKENI, per germline. The V segment lost 1 base and the J segment 5 bases; nucleotides outside the gene matches: 9. CDR3 residues: CASSPLVWTGANEQYF. CDR3 DNA sequence: TGTGCCAGCTCACCACTGGTTTGGACAGGGGCGAACGAGCAGTACTTC.

This clonotype was seen many times. This rearrangement joins TRBV11-3 to TRBJ2-2, with D tentatively TRBD2 (6 bases). V lost 3 bases, J lost 0 bases, and 8 bases lay in between. This CDR3 has 15 amino acids. CDR1 and CDR2 (germline): SGHNT, YENEEA. CDR3 sequence reads: CASSFGGANTGELFF. The CDR3 DNA is TGTGCCAGCAGCTTCGGAGGGGCGAACACCGGGGAGCTGTTTTTT.

This clonotype has just a few counts. V is TRBV27 and J is TRBJ2-6; D gene unclear. Germline loops: CDR1 MNHEY, CDR2 SMNVEV (reference sequence). The CDR3 consists of 16 residues. Between the trimmed V and J ends, which lost 5 bases and 1 base, there was a span of 12 bases. This CDR3 is CASSLSTFSGANVLTF. CDR3 bases: TGTGCCAGCAGTCTCTCTACCTTTTCTGGGGCCAACGTCCTGACTTTC.

This clonotype was detected ten times or more. The V call is TRBV7-9, the J call TRBJ2-1; TRBD2 aligns across 7 bases. This CDR3 contains 16 residues. With 0 bases clipped from V and 8 bases from J, the junction kept 10 bases outside the gene matches. Germline V lookup: CDR1 SEHNR, CDR2 FQNEAQ (reference sequence). The CDR3 reads CASSLARAGIADEQFF. CDR3 DNA sequence: TGTGCCAGCAGCTTAGCGCGAGCGGGAATTGCGGATGAGCAGTTCTTC. Based on the CDR3 plus reference TRBV7-9 and TRBJ2-1, the full variable domain is DTGVSQNPRHKITKRGQNVTFRCDPISEHNRLYWYRQTLGQGPEFLTYFQNEAQLEKSRLLSDRFSAERPKGSFSTLEIQRTEQGDSAMYLCASSLARAGIADEQFFGPGTRLTVL.

This clonotype came up many times. The chain is built from TRBV28 and TRBJ2-7, with D perhaps TRBD2 (6 bases). CDR3 size: 15 residues. The V gene lost 7 bases and the J gene lost 0 bases, with 16 bases spanning the gap. Germline loops: CDR1 MDHEN, CDR2 SYDVKM. Here the CDR3 reads CASNSGALSSYEQYF. CDR3 nucleotide sequence: TGTGCCAGCAATTCGGGAGCCCTGAGCTCCTACGAGCAGTACTTC.

This clonotype was seen ten or more times. This chain links TRBV3-1 with TRBJ1-6; unclear D gene. V was pared by 0 bases and J by 8 bases, with 11 bases between. CDR1 LGHDT and CDR2 YNNKEL come from the germline V gene (reference sequence). This CDR3 has 15 amino acids. The CDR3 is CASSQEWGSHSPLHF. The CDR3 DNA is TGTGCCAGCAGCCAAGAATGGGGTTCCCATTCACCCCTCCACTTT. Supplemented by reference TRBV3-1 and TRBJ1-6, the full variable domain reads DTAVSQTPKYLVTQMGNDKSIKCEQNLGHDTMYWYKQDSKKFLKIMFSYNNKELIINETVPNRFSPKSPDKAHLNLHINSLELGDSAVYFCASSQEWGSHSPLHFGNGTRLTVT.

At least ten counts were recorded for this clonotype. The chain carries TRBV28 and TRBJ1-4; no reliable D call. Germline CDR1 reads MDHEN; CDR2 reads SYDVKM. Trimming removed 5 bases at V and 0 bases at J, with 10 bases between. The length of the CDR3 is 15 residues. In DNA, the CDR3 is TGTGCCAGCAGTCCGCACGGTGCAACTAATGAAAAACTGTTTTTT. Translated: CASSPHGATNEKLFF.

This clonotype was counted ten times or more. The V call is TRBV12-3 or TRBV12-4, the J call TRBJ2-7; 10 bases match TRBD2. This CDR3 has 14 residues. Unmatched junction bases numbered 4, after V lost 7 bases and J lost 1 base. The chain's CDR3 is CASNRAGGSYEQYF. The CDR3 DNA is TGTGCCAGCAACCGAGCGGGAGGGTCCTACGAGCAGTACTTC.

The chain links TRBV7-9 to TRBJ2-1; D tentatively fits TRBD1 or TRBD2 (5 bases each). Germline V gene lookup returns CDR1 SEHNR and CDR2 FQNEAQ (reference sequence). The V end was cut by 5 bases, the J end by 4 bases, with 15 bases between. The CDR3 sequence is 15 residues long. This CDR3 is CASSPRSGGYNEQFF. CDR3 sequence (DNA): TGTGCCAGCAGCCCGCGGTCTGGGGGTTACAATGAGCAGTTCTTC.

This clonotype was counted ten times or more. This chain joins TRBV20-1 and TRBJ2-1, with 9 bases matching TRBD1. Trimming cost V 6 bases and J 6 bases; bases outside gene matches: 15. CDR1 DFQATT and CDR2 SNEGSKA come from the germline V gene (reference sequence). CDR3 size: 16 residues. In nucleotides, the CDR3 is TGCAGTGCAGCACAGGGGGCATCGGTGGCCGGCAATGAGCAGTTCTTC. This sequence encodes CSAAQGASVAGNEQFF.

V usage is TRBV6-1 and J usage is TRBJ2-2; weak D call: TRBD2 (7 bases). The CDR3 contains 17 residues. The germline V gene encodes CDR1 MNHNS and CDR2 SASEGT. Here the CDR3 DNA reads TGTGGCGTATTAAGGTGGGGGGGCGATACGAACACCGGGGAGCTGTTTTTT. Its protein is CGVLRWGGDTNTGELFF.

This clonotype has ten or more counts. V and J are TRBV27 and TRBJ2-5; 7 positions match TRBD1. V was pared by 4 bases and J by 3 bases, with 11 bases of the junction left unmatched. The CDR3 runs 16 residues. Germline V gene sequence: CDR1 MNHEY, CDR2 SMNVEV (reference sequence). The DNA of the CDR3 is TGTGCCAGCAGTTCCGACAGGGTCGGTAAGGAAGAGACCCAGTACTTC. Residues: CASSSDRVGKEETQYF.

This clonotype was counted a few times. The gene calls are TRBV5-6 and TRBJ1-4; no firm D call. Looked up from germline, CDR1 is SGHDT and CDR2 is YYEEEE. CDR3 length equals 15 residues. The V gene lost 5 bases and the J gene lost 0 bases, with 11 bases spanning the gap. As DNA, the CDR3 is TGTGCCAGCAGTCAAATCATAGCAACTAATGAAAAACTGTTTTTT. Amino acid sequence: CASSQIIATNEKLFF. The whole variable domain, filled in from reference TRBV5-6 and TRBJ1-4, reads DAGVTQSPTHLIKTRGQQVTLRCSPKSGHDTVSWYQQALGQGPQFIFQYYEEEERQRGNFPDRFSGHQFPNYSSELNVNALLLGDSALYLCASSQIIATNEKLFFGSGTQLSVL.

The chain uses TRBV20-1 and TRBJ2-3; D gene uncertain. The CDR3 runs 14 residues. Trimming cost V 6 bases and J 4 bases, with 17 bases left between them. The V gene's germline CDR1 is DFQATT and CDR2 SNEGSKA (reference sequence). Here the CDR3 reads CSAPPLVASDTQYF. The CDR3 coding sequence is TGCAGTGCCCCCCCGCTGGTAGCCTCAGATACGCAGTATTTT.

Ten or more counts support this clonotype. The rearrangement links TRBV27 to TRBJ2-7; TRBD2 matches at 7 bases. Germline V lookup: CDR1 MNHEY, CDR2 SMNVEV (reference sequence). The CDR3 extends over 16 amino acids. The junction had 7 bases not matched to a gene; V was cut back by 1 base and J by 1 base. CDR3 loop: CASSLFPSGTSYEQYF. CDR3 DNA: TGTGCCAGCAGTTTATTCCCCAGCGGGACGTCCTACGAGCAGTACTTC.

For this clonotype: Being one base from a much bigger clone, this may be a read error. The chain joins TRBV12-3 or TRBV12-4 to TRBJ2-4; D unclear. V was trimmed by 5 bases and J by 0 bases, leaving 11 bases between them. The CDR3 covers 15 residues. Written as DNA, the CDR3 is TGTGCCAGCAGTAAATGTGAACTAGCCAAAAACATTCAGTACTTC. As protein: CASSKCELAKNIQYF.

J is TRBJ2-5 and V is TRBV2; TRBD2 aligns across 9 bases. V was clipped by 6 bases and J by 5 bases; unmatched bases: 7. The CDR3 contains 14 residues. Per germline, CDR1 SNHLY and CDR2 FYNNEI. The CDR3 DNA reads TGTGCCAGCAGAACTAGCGGGCCTAGGGAGACCCAGTACTTC. Translation: CASRTSGPRETQYF.

In this sample, this clonotype turned up many times. As DNA, the CDR3 is TGTGCCACCAGTGACCACCGTCTAGCGGGTGCCCAGGGTGAGCAGTTCTTC. It codes for CATSDHRLAGAQGEQFF. The chain is built from TRBV24-1 and TRBJ2-1, with 8 bases identical to TRBD2. Germline V gene data show CDR1 as KGHDR and CDR2 as SFDVKD. J gave up 9 bases and V 4 bases, and 16 bases lay outside the gene matches. The CDR3 runs to 17 residues.

This clonotype turned up a few times. V usage is TRBV7-6 and J usage is TRBJ2-5; 9 nucleotides match TRBD2. CDR1 is SGHVS and CDR2 is FNYEAQ in the germline V gene. V shed 1 base, J shed 0 bases, and the junction held 6 bases outside the gene matches. The CDR3 has 17 residues. This CDR3 is CASSLETSGKYQETQYF. CDR3 in DNA: TGTGCCAGCAGCTTAGAGACTAGCGGAAAGTACCAAGAGACCCAGTACTTC.

This clonotype came up many times. This chain links TRBV27 with TRBJ1-4; TRBD1 matches at 7 bases. This CDR3 comprises 13 residues. V trimming: 6 bases; J trimming: 5 bases; junction bases outside the gene matches: 3. Germline CDR1 reads MNHEY; CDR2 reads SMNVEV (reference sequence). The CDR3 DNA sequence: TGTGCCAGCAGGACAGGGCTAAATGAAAAACTGTTTTTT. Its translation: CASRTGLNEKLFF.

This clonotype has a handful of counts. The chain recombines TRBV5-1 with TRBJ1-2, with D perhaps matching TRBD1 (5 bases). Germline V gives CDR1 SGHRS, CDR2 YFSETQ. CDR3 length equals 15 residues. V was clipped by 1 base and J by 0 bases, with 10 bases between them. CDR3 sequence (DNA): TGCGCCAGCAGCTTGAATGGGGGTACTAACTATGGCTACACCTTC. This codes for CASSLNGGTNYGYTF.

For this clonotype: At one end, the junction sequence differs from germline, possibly due to a read error. This sequence joins TRBV11-2 and TRBJ2-7; D might be TRBD2 (5 bases). The CDR3 runs to 16 residues. Germline lookup yields CDR1 SGHAT and CDR2 FQNNGV. The CDR3 nucleotides are TGCGCCAGCAGCCTCCATCCAGCGGAGCCCCCTTACGAGCAGTACTTC. Protein sequence: CASSLHPAEPPYEQYF.